These T cell receptor beta chains were read from a single sample in a study of OX40 agonist ivuxolimab in advanced cancers. TCRdb's table, derived via immunoSEQ multiplex PCR, lists solely in-frame clones and lacks some. The data hold 26,000 or so clones, with 86% observed a single time. The input for sequencing was CD4+ or CD8+ T cells sorted from blood, taken in a trial of the OX40 agonist ivuxolimab. These receptors came from an adult with an advanced solid tumor such as melanoma, head and neck, liver or kidney cancer. Each CDR3 is given with its conserved first and last residue. The order of the fields is D gene, J gene, V gene, CDR3 protein. The D gene is left open where the match is weak.

d_gene: TRBD1; j_gene: TRBJ2-7; v_gene: TRBV15; CDR3aa: CATSREGTGPVGEQYF
d_gene: TRBD2; j_gene: TRBJ2-7; v_gene: TRBV7-3; CDR3aa: CASSYLGRAADEQYF
d_gene: NA; j_gene: TRBJ1-2; v_gene: TRBV5-4; CDR3aa: CASSSYDNYGYTF
d_gene: NA; j_gene: TRBJ2-1; v_gene: TRBV11-2; CDR3aa: CASSQVLNEQFF
d_gene: NA; j_gene: NA; v_gene: TRBV19; CDR3aa: CASSPGWSSYEQYF
d_gene: NA; j_gene: TRBJ2-1; v_gene: TRBV4-1; CDR3aa: CASSQDALDEQFF
d_gene: TRBD1; j_gene: TRBJ1-4; v_gene: TRBV7-9; CDR3aa: CASSRSDRADEKLFF
d_gene: TRBD2; j_gene: TRBJ2-3; v_gene: TRBV4-2; CDR3aa: CASSQRLAGSTDTQYF
d_gene: NA; j_gene: TRBJ2-7; v_gene: TRBV21-1; CDR3aa: CASSKGPGQNYEQYF
d_gene: NA; j_gene: TRBJ2-2; v_gene: TRBV2; CDR3aa: CASSEAPGGGELFF
d_gene: TRBD2; j_gene: TRBJ2-6; v_gene: TRBV2; CDR3aa: CANRAGGGGANVLTF
d_gene: NA; j_gene: TRBJ1-2; v_gene: TRBV30; CDR3aa: CAWSVDRDLPGYTF
d_gene: NA; j_gene: TRBJ2-2; v_gene: TRBV21-1; CDR3aa: CASSKGVPGGGKTAGELFF
d_gene: NA; j_gene: TRBJ1-5; v_gene: TRBV19; CDR3aa: CASSKTRSNQPQHF
d_gene: NA; j_gene: TRBJ2-7; v_gene: TRBV7-2; CDR3aa: CASSLAVGSPYEQYF
d_gene: NA; j_gene: TRBJ1-2; v_gene: TRBV7-9; CDR3aa: CASSSLEKRTERSGYTF
d_gene: NA; j_gene: TRBJ1-5; v_gene: TRBV6-1; CDR3aa: CASSELQGGNQPQHF
d_gene: TRBD2; j_gene: TRBJ2-7; v_gene: TRBV29-1; CDR3aa: CSVVLAASSYEQYF
d_gene: NA; j_gene: TRBJ2-3; v_gene: TRBV28; CDR3aa: CASSLAITDTQYF
d_gene: TRBD2; j_gene: TRBJ2-1; v_gene: TRBV11-2; CDR3aa: CASSLDDWAGGGQFF